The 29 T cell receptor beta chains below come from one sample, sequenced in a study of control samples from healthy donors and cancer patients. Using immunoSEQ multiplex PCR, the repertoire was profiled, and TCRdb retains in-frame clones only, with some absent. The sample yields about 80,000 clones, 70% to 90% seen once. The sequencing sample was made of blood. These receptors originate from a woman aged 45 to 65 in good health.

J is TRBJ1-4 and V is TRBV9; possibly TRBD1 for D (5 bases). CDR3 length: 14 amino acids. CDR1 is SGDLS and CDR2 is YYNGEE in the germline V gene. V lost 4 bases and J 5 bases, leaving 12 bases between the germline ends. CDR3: CASSPGPDNEKLFF. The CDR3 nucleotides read TGTGCCAGCAGCCCGGGACCGGACAATGAAAAACTGTTTTTT.

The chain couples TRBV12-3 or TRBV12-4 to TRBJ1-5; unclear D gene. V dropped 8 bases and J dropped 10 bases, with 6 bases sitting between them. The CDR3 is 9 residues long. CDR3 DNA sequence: TGTGCCAGCGGCCTTCCCCAGCATTTT. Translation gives CASGLPQHF.

CDR3: CSARANTEAFF. As DNA, the CDR3 is TGCAGTGCTAGGGCGAACACTGAAGCTTTCTTT. V and J are TRBV20-1 and TRBJ1-1; D not certain. The CDR3 contains 11 residues. CDR1 is DFQATT and CDR2 is SNEGSKA in the germline V gene (reference sequence). Trimming stripped 3 bases from V and 1 base from J, with 3 bases between.

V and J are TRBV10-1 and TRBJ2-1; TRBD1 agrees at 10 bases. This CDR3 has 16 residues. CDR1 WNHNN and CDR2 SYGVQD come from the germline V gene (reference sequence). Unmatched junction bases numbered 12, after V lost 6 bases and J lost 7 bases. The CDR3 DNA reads TGCGCCAGCAGCGTCGACCGGGACAGGGGCCCTAATGAGCAGTTCTTC. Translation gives CASSVDRDRGPNEQFF.

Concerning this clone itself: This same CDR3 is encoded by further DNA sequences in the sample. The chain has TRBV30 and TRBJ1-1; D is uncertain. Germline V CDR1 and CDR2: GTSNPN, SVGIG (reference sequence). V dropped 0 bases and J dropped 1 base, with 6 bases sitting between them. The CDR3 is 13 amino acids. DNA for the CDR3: TGTGCCTGGAGTGTACGGGGGAACACTGAAGCTTTCTTT. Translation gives CAWSVRGNTEAFF.

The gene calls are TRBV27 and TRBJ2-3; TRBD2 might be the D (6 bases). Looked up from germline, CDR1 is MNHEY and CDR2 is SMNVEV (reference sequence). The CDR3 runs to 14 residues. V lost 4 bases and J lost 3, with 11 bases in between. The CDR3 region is CASSSPGRTDTQYF. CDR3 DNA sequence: TGTGCCAGCAGTTCTCCAGGGAGGACAGATACGCAGTATTTT.

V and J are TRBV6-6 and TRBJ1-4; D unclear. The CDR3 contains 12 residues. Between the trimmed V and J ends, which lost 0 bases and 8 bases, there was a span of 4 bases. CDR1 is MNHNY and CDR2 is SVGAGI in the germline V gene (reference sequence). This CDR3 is CASSYSKEKLFF. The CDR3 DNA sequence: TGTGCCAGCAGTTACTCGAAGGAAAAACTGTTTTTT.

The CDR3 DNA reads as TGTGCCAGCAGTTACGCGGGGACCAGGAGTAAGGATACGCAGTATTTT. Its protein product is CASSYAGTRSKDTQYF. The chain has TRBV6-5 and TRBJ2-3; D possibly corresponds to TRBD2 (6 bases). Germline V gene lookup returns CDR1 MNHEY and CDR2 SVGAGI. This CDR3 contains 16 residues. V lost 2 bases to trimming and J lost 6 bases, with 18 bases between them.

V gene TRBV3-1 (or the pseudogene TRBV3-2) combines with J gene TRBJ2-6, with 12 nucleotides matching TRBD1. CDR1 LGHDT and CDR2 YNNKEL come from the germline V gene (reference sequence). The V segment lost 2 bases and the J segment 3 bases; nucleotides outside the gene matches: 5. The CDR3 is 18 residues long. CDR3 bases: TGTGCCAGCAGCCAACCGGGACAGGGGGCAGGTGGGGCCAACGTCCTGACTTTC. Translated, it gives CASSQPGQGAGGANVLTF.

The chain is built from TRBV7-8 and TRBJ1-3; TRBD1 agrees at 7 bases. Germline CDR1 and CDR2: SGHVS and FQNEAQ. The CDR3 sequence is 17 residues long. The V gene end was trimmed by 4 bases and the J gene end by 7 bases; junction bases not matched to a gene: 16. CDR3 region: CASSSLGQGRGGNTIYF. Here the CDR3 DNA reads TGTGCCAGCAGCTCGCTGGGCCAGGGCAGGGGGGGGAACACCATATATTTT.

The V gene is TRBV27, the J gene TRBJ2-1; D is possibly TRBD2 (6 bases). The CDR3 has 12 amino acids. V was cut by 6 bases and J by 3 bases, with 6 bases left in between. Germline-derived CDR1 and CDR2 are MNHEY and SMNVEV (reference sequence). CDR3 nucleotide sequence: TGTGCCAGCAGGGGGGGCTACAATGAGCAGTTCTTC. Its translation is CASRGGYNEQFF.

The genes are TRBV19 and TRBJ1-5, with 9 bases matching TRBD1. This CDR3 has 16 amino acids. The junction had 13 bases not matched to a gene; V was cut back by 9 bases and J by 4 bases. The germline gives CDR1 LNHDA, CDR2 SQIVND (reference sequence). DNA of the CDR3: TGTGCCAGCAACCCCCAAGGACAGGGGTATAATCAGCCCCAGCATTTT. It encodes CASNPQGQGYNQPQHF.

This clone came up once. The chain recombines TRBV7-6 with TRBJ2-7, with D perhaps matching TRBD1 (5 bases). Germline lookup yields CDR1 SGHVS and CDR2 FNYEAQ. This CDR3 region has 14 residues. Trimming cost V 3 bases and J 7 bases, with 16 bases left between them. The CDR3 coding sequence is TGTGCCAGCAGCTTGACAGCCGTTGATGGGGAGCAGTACTTC. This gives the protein CASSLTAVDGEQYF.

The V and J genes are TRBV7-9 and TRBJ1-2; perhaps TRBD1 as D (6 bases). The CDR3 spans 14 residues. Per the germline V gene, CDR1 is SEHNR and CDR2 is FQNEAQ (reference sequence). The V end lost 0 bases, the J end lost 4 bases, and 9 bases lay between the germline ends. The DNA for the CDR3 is TGTGCCAGCAGCTTAGCTCGGGACATCTATGGCTACACCTTC. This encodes CASSLARDIYGYTF.

The CDR3 DNA follows: TGTGCCAGCACCCCAGGGACAGGGAAGACAGATACGCAGTATTTT. It translates to CASTPGTGKTDTQYF. V usage is TRBV7-9 and J usage is TRBJ2-3; TRBD1 aligns across 9 bases. CDR3 size: 15 residues. V was pared by 7 bases and J by 3 bases, with 8 bases of the junction left unmatched. Germline-derived CDR1 and CDR2 are SEHNR and FQNEAQ (reference sequence).

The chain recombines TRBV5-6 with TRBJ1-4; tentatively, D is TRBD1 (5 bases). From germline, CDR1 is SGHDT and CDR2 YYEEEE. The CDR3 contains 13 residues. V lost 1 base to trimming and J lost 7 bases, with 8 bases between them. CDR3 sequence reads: CASSLWQGEKLFF. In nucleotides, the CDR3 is TGTGCCAGCAGCTTGTGGCAGGGTGAAAAACTGTTTTTT.

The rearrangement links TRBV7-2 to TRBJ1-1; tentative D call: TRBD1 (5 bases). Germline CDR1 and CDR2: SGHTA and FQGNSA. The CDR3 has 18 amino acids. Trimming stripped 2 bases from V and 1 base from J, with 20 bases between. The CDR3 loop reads CASSLNIYGVGENTEAFF. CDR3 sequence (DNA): TGTGCCAGCAGCTTAAATATCTATGGGGTAGGGGAGAACACTGAAGCTTTCTTT.

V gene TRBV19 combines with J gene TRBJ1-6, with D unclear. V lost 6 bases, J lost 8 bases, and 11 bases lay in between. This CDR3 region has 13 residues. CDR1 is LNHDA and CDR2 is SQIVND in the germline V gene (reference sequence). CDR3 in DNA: TGTGCCAGTAGGCATGATAGGGATTCACCCCTCCACTTT. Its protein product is CASRHDRDSPLHF.

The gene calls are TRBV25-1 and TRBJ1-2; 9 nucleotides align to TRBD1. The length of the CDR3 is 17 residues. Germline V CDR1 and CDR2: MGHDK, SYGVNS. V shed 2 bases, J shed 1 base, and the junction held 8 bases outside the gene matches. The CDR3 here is CASSEHPGQGHNYGYTF. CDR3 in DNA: TGTGCCAGCAGTGAACACCCGGGACAGGGACATAACTATGGCTACACCTTC.

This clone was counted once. CDR3 nucleotide sequence: TGTGCCAGCAGCCAAGAGGGTGGGACTAGGGCCTACGAGCAGTACTTC. As protein: CASSQEGGTRAYEQYF. This sequence joins TRBV4-2 and TRBJ2-7, with 8 positions matching TRBD2. J lost 2 bases, V lost 0 bases, and 6 bases had no gene match. Germline lookup yields CDR1 LGHNA and CDR2 YNFKEQ. This CDR3 comprises 16 residues.

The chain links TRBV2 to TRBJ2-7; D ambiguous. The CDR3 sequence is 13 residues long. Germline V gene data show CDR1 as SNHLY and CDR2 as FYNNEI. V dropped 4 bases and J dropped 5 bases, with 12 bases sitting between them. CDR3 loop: CASSASPGHEQYF. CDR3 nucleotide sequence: TGTGCCAGCAGTGCTTCCCCCGGCCACGAGCAGTACTTC.

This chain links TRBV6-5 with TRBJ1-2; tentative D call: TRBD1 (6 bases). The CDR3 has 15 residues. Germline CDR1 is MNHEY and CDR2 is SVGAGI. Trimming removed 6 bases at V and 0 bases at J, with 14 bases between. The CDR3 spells CASREGGVANYGYTF. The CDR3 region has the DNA TGTGCCAGCAGGGAGGGGGGGGTAGCTAACTATGGCTACACCTTC.

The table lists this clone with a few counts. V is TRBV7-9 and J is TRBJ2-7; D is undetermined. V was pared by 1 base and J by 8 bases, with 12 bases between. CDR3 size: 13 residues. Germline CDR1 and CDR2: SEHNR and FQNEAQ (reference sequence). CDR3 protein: CASSLDPPTKQYF. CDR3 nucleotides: TGTGCCAGCAGCTTAGACCCCCCTACGAAGCAGTACTTC.

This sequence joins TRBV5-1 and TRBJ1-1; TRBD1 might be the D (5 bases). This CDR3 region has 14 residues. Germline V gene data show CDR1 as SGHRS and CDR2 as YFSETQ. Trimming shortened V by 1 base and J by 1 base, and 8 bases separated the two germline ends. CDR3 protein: CASSLSGGNTEAFF. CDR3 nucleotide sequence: TGCGCCAGCAGCTTGAGTGGGGGGAACACTGAAGCTTTCTTT.

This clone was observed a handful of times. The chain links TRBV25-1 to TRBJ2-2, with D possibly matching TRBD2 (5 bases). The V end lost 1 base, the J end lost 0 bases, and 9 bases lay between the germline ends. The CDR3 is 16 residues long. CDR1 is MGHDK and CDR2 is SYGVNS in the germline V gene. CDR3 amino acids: CASSEWSGTNTGELFF. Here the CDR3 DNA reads TGTGCCAGCAGTGAATGGTCGGGAACGAACACCGGGGAGCTGTTTTTT. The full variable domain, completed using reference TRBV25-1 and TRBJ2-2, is EADIYQTPRYLVIGTGKKITLECSQTMGHDKMYWYQQDPGMELHLIHYSYGVNSTEKGDLSSESTVSRIRTEHFPLTLESARPSHTSQYLCASSEWSGTNTGELFFGEGSRLTVL.

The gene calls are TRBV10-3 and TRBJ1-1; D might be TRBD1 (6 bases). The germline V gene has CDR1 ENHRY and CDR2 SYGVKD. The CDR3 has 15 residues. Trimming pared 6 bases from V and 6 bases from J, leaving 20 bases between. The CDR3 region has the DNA TGTGCCATCAGGAAACAGGGCGGAAAGAAGCCTGAAGCTTTCTTT. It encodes CAIRKQGGKKPEAFF.

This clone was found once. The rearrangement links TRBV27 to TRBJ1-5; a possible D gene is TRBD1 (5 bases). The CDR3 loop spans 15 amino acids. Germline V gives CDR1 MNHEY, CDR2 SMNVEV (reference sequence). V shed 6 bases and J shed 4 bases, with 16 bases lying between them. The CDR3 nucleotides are TGTGCCAGCAGATTTAGCGGGGGAAAGAATCAGCCCCAGCATTTT. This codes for CASRFSGGKNQPQHF.

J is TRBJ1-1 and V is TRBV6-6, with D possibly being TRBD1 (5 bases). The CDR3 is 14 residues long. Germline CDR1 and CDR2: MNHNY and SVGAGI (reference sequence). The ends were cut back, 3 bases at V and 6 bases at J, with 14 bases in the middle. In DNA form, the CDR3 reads TGTGCCAGCAGTTATAGTAAAAGGGGCCCTGAAGCTTTCTTT. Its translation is CASSYSKRGPEAFF.

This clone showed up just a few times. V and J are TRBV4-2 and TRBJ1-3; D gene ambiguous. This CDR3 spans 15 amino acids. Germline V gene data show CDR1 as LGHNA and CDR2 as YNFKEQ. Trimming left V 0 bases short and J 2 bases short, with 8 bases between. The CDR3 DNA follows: TGTGCCAGCAGCCAAGAGGATAGGGCTGGAAACACCATATATTTT. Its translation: CASSQEDRAGNTIYF.